This TCR beta chain was sequenced during a study of spatial heterogeneity in lung cancer. Turning to the study itself: A unique TCR and UMI combination showed up more than ten times in raw reads, on average.

Described time point: sample taken at primary tumor resection. TCR cDNA molecules each had a unique molecular identifier. TCRdb reprocessed the 5' RACE reads via MiXCR and lists one record per CDR3 protein. The table lists tens of thousands of distinct CDR3 sequences, 4.5% to 5.5% of them singletons. There are 18 residues in the CDR3. Germline CDR1 reads LNHNV; CDR2 reads YYDKDF (reference sequence). With V trimmed by 0 bases and J by 5 bases, 11 bases remained unmatched. This receptor was identified in a male donor with early-stage non-small cell lung cancer. The chain couples TRBV15 to TRBJ2-4; 9 nucleotides match TRBD1. The starting material was PBMCs, obtained at surgery. This CDR3 reads CATSRDWRQGGSQNIQYF. The CDR3 bases are TGTGCCACCAGCAGAGATTGGAGACAGGGGGGCTCCCAAAACATTCAGTACTTC.